These 26 T cell receptor beta chains originate from one sample sequenced in a study of T cells in Graves' hyperthyroidism and ophthalmopathy. TCR beta CDR3 regions were amplified from RNA. The HTBI primer set was used in a first-round RT-PCR of the TCR CDR3. Via MiXCR, TCRdb re-called the multiplex PCR reads, giving one row per CDR3 protein. The data hold 490,000 or so distinct CDR3 sequences, with 16% observed a single time. Sequencing was done on a sample of blood. The receptors were gathered from a young woman with Graves' ophthalmopathy.

This clonotype was seen at least ten times. The chain combines TRBV6-1 with TRBJ2-5; D is unresolved. Trimming left V 1 base short and J 5 bases short, with 11 bases between. There are 14 residues in the CDR3. Looked up from germline, CDR1 is MNHNS and CDR2 is SASEGT. CDR3 sequence reads: CASSEGVGIETQYF. In DNA, the CDR3 is TGTGCCAGCAGTGAAGGGGTGGGAATTGAGACCCAGTACTTC.

This clonotype was detected a few times. This rearrangement joins TRBV18 to TRBJ1-6; D may be TRBD1 (6 bases). Trimming pared 5 bases from V and 7 bases from J, leaving 12 bases between. Per the germline V gene, CDR1 is KGHSH and CDR2 is LQKENI. The CDR3 totals 14 residues. CDR3 DNA sequence: TGTGCCAGCTCAAAGGGGGGCGAGAATTCACCCCTCCACTTT. It is translated as CASSKGGENSPLHF.

There are a few counts of this clonotype. This chain links TRBV18 with TRBJ2-4; 9 bases agree with TRBD2. Germline trimming cut 6 bases from V and 7 bases from J; bases unmatched to any gene: 13. This CDR3 region has 16 residues. Germline V lookup: CDR1 KGHSH, CDR2 LQKENI. Written as DNA, the CDR3 is TGTGCCAGCTCCCCGGACAGAGCGGGAGGTTGGAACATTCAGTACTTC. It translates to CASSPDRAGGWNIQYF.

This clonotype was counted at least ten times. The CDR3 is CASSEEAALAQYF. In DNA, the CDR3 is TGTGCCAGCAGTGAAGAGGCTGCCCTTGCGCAGTATTTT. The V gene is TRBV2, the J gene TRBJ2-3; unclear D gene. The V gene's germline CDR1 is SNHLY and CDR2 FYNNEI. The V end lost 1 base, the J end lost 10 bases, and 12 bases lay between the germline ends. The CDR3 runs to 13 residues.

The table lists this clonotype with a few counts. CDR3 sequence reads: CATSRDRSNTEAFF. DNA for the CDR3: TGTGCCACCAGCAGAGACAGATCGAACACTGAAGCTTTCTTT. The chain combines TRBV15 with TRBJ1-1, with D unresolved. Trimming stripped 0 bases from V and 1 base from J, with 6 bases between. CDR1 is LNHNV, CDR2 YYDKDF, per germline (reference sequence). This CDR3 region has 14 residues.

The V and J genes are TRBV28 and TRBJ2-7, with no clear D. CDR3 length equals 14 residues. The germline V gene encodes CDR1 MDHEN and CDR2 SYDVKM. Deletions cut 2 bases from V and 0 bases from J, with 8 bases between. The CDR3, as DNA: TGTGCCAGCAGTTTAACACAGCTCTCCTACGAGCAGTACTTC. It encodes CASSLTQLSYEQYF. Together with reference TRBV28 and TRBJ2-7, the CDR3 gives the full variable domain: DVKVTQSSRYLVKRTGEKVFLECVQDMDHENMFWYRQDPGLGLRLIYFSYDVKMKEKGDIPEGYSVSREKKERFSLILESASTNQTSMYLCASSLTQLSYEQYFGPGTRLTVT.

This clonotype was seen a handful of times. The chain combines TRBV7-8 with TRBJ1-1; possibly TRBD1 for D (6 bases). Germline CDR1 reads SGHVS; CDR2 reads FQNEAQ. The CDR3 extends over 14 amino acids. Deletions cut 5 bases from V and 4 bases from J, with 14 bases between. The DNA for the CDR3 is TGTGCCAGCAGCCAGGGTCCAGGGGTCACTGAAGCTTTCTTT. It encodes CASSQGPGVTEAFF.

Ten or more counts support this clonotype. The chain's CDR3 is CAISPRGQAHNYGYTF. The CDR3 DNA reads as TGTGCCATCAGTCCTCGGGGACAGGCCCATAACTATGGCTACACCTTC. The rearrangement uses TRBV10-3 and TRBJ1-2; TRBD1 aligns across 8 bases. CDR1 ENHRY and CDR2 SYGVKD come from the germline V gene. V lost 5 bases, J lost 1 base, and 9 bases stayed unmatched. CDR3 length equals 16 residues.

This clonotype appeared a few times. The J gene is TRBJ2-2, the V gene TRBV9, with D hard to call. The CDR3 spans 15 residues. V gave up 0 bases and J gave up 2 bases, with 8 bases separating them. Germline-derived CDR1 and CDR2 are SGDLS and YYNGEE. The DNA for the CDR3 is TGTGCCAGCAGCGTAGGACCGAAAAACACCGGGGAGCTGTTTTTT. The encoded protein is CASSVGPKNTGELFF.

The DNA of the CDR3 is TGTGCCAGCAGTGCACCAGGGGATTACACTGAAGCTTTCTTT. Its translation: CASSAPGDYTEAFF. The rearrangement links TRBV6-1 to TRBJ1-1; D might be TRBD1 (6 bases). This CDR3 comprises 14 residues. Trimming stripped 4 bases from V and 3 bases from J, with 12 bases between. Germline CDR1 is MNHNS and CDR2 is SASEGT.

In this sample, this clonotype turned up many times. This chain links TRBV20-1 with TRBJ2-7; D is ambiguous. Trimming removed 6 bases at V and 2 bases at J, with 11 bases between. There are 12 residues in the CDR3. CDR1 is DFQATT, CDR2 SNEGSKA, per germline (reference sequence). This CDR3 reads CSAWFEAYEQYF. DNA of the CDR3: TGCAGTGCCTGGTTCGAGGCCTACGAGCAGTACTTC.

This clonotype was recorded many times. The rearrangement joins TRBV3-1 to TRBJ2-7; D remains unclear. CDR3 length: 13 amino acids. Germline values: CDR1 LGHDT, CDR2 YNNKEL (reference sequence). Between the trimmed V and J ends, which lost 1 base and 3 bases, there was a span of 7 bases. CDR3 loop: CASSQVDVYEQYF. The CDR3 coding sequence is TGTGCCAGCAGCCAAGTCGACGTCTACGAGCAGTACTTC.

The chain links TRBV10-3 to TRBJ2-1; D could derive from TRBD1 or TRBD2 (5 bases each). The length of the CDR3 is 16 residues. Trimming took 5 bases from V and 3 from J, leaving 17 bases between them. Germline CDR1 ENHRY, CDR2 SYGVKD. The CDR3 protein is CAISSRDPRDYNEQFF. CDR3 nucleotide sequence: TGTGCCATCAGTTCCCGGGACCCAAGGGACTACAATGAGCAGTTCTTC.

This chain uses TRBV9 with TRBJ2-1; 10 nucleotides agree with TRBD2. Germline CDR1 is SGDLS and CDR2 is YYNGEE. The CDR3 loop spans 15 amino acids. Unmatched junction bases numbered 9, after V lost 4 bases and J lost 8 bases. The CDR3 reads CASSPSGRAVDEQFF. The CDR3 DNA sequence: TGTGCCAGCAGCCCGAGCGGGAGGGCTGTCGATGAGCAGTTCTTC.

This clonotype occurred a few times. The rearrangement links TRBV7-6 to TRBJ2-7; 10 bases are shared with TRBD2. Per the germline V gene, CDR1 is SGHVS and CDR2 is FNYEAQ. The V and J ends lost 5 bases and 0 bases, in that order; junction bases with no gene match: 19. This CDR3 comprises 20 residues. CDR3 residues: CASSPIFRTSGYRSSYEQYF. The CDR3 DNA reads TGTGCCAGCAGCCCGATATTCCGGACTAGCGGATACAGGAGCTCCTACGAGCAGTACTTC.

The table lists this clonotype with a few counts. V gene TRBV6-1 combines with J gene TRBJ2-7, with D unresolved. Trimming left V 4 bases short and J 0 bases short, with 10 bases between. Germline V gene sequence: CDR1 MNHNS, CDR2 SASEGT. The CDR3 is 14 residues long. This chain's CDR3 is CASSVKASSYEQYF. DNA for the CDR3: TGTGCCAGCAGTGTTAAGGCCAGCTCCTACGAGCAGTACTTC.

This clonotype was seen repeatedly, ten times or more. The chain employs TRBV7-9 and TRBJ2-5, with TRBD1 matching over 8 bases. Germline V gene data show CDR1 as SEHNR and CDR2 as FQNEAQ (reference sequence). V was pared by 1 base and J by 2 bases, with 15 bases of the junction left unmatched. This CDR3 is 19 amino acids long. Here the CDR3 DNA reads TGTGCCAGCAGCTTAGTTGCTCGGGCTGGTTGGACAGGGCAAGAGACCCAGTACTTC. This sequence encodes CASSLVARAGWTGQETQYF.

Only a few counts were recorded for this clonotype. The chain is built from TRBV6-1 and TRBJ2-5; D is perhaps TRBD1 (5 bases). There are 16 residues in the CDR3. Germline CDR1 and CDR2: MNHNS and SASEGT. The V end was cut by 6 bases, the J end by 4 bases, with 21 bases between. CDR3 nucleotides: TGTGCCAGCAGAAGACAGTGGCTAAGACCACCAGAGACCCAGTACTTC. Translation: CASRRQWLRPPETQYF.

The table lists this clonotype with many counts. The chain has TRBV10-3 and TRBJ2-2; 9 bases fit TRBD1. The ends lost 4 bases at V and 4 bases at J; junction bases unmatched: 4. The germline V gene has CDR1 ENHRY and CDR2 SYGVKD. The length of the CDR3 is 15 residues. The CDR3 nucleotides read TGTGCCATCAGTGGGACAGGGGTTACCACCGGGGAGCTGTTTTTT. This sequence encodes CAISGTGVTTGELFF.

The chain recombines TRBV7-9 with TRBJ2-7, with no clear D. The germline V gene has CDR1 SEHNR and CDR2 FQNEAQ (reference sequence). With 6 bases removed from V and 8 bases from J, the gap between germline ends came to 17 bases. The length of the CDR3 is 13 residues. The CDR3 here is CASRQNLHGQQYF. The DNA for the CDR3 is TGTGCCAGCAGACAAAATCTCCACGGGCAGCAGTACTTC.

The sample holds many counts of this clonotype. This sequence joins TRBV7-9 and TRBJ2-7; D is unclear. Trimming removed 1 base from V and 3 bases from J, with 4 bases in between. The CDR3 sequence is 12 residues long. The V gene's germline CDR1 is SEHNR and CDR2 FQNEAQ (reference sequence). The CDR3 region has the DNA TGTGCCAGCAGCTTAGGGAGCTACGAGCAGTACTTC. Translation: CASSLGSYEQYF.

Many counts were recorded for this clonotype. The V and J genes are TRBV11-1 and TRBJ2-1; 8 bases match TRBD2. CDR1 is SGHAT and CDR2 is FQDESV in the germline V gene (reference sequence). Trimming at V came to 1 base and at J to 1 base, leaving 9 bases not matched to a gene. The CDR3 runs to 18 residues. In nucleotides, the CDR3 is TGTGCCAGCAGCTTAGATACGGCGGGAGGCTTTTCCTACAATGAGCAGTTCTTC. Translation: CASSLDTAGGFSYNEQFF. The full variable domain, in which reference TRBV11-1 and TRBJ2-1 provide the parts outside the CDR3, is EAEVAQSPRYKITEKSQAVAFWCDPISGHATLYWYRQILGQGPELLVQFQDESVVDDSQLPKDRFSAERLKGVDSTLKIQPAELGDSAMYLCASSLDTAGGFSYNEQFFGPGTRLTVL.

This clonotype was seen at least ten times. V is TRBV27 and J is TRBJ2-2, with unresolved D. The ends were cut back, 6 bases at V and 1 base at J, with 3 bases in the middle. CDR3 length equals 12 residues. The germline gives CDR1 MNHEY, CDR2 SMNVEV (reference sequence). CDR3 in DNA: TGTGCCAGCAGCCTGAACACCGGGGAGCTGTTTTTT. Translation: CASSLNTGELFF.

This clonotype was detected ten times or more. This chain uses TRBV27 with TRBJ2-5; a possible D gene is TRBD1 (5 bases). From germline, CDR1 is MNHEY and CDR2 SMNVEV (reference sequence). Trimming took 5 bases from V and 5 from J, leaving 18 bases between them. This CDR3 has 15 amino acids. This CDR3 reads CASSHGWGHGETQYF. The DNA for the CDR3 is TGTGCCAGCAGTCACGGATGGGGCCACGGGGAGACCCAGTACTTC.

The chain employs TRBV19 and TRBJ1-1, with 10 positions matching TRBD1. Germline V gene data show CDR1 as LNHDA and CDR2 as SQIVND (reference sequence). Trimming took 6 bases from V and 2 from J; bases not matched to a gene: 6. The CDR3 runs to 15 residues. In nucleotides, the CDR3 is TGTGCCAGTAGGGCTGACAGGGGGCGAAACACTGAAGCTTTCTTT. Translating it yields CASRADRGRNTEAFF.

This clonotype showed up many times. This chain uses TRBV20-1 with TRBJ2-7; 13 bases line up with TRBD2. The trim removed 3 bases at V and 2 bases at J, leaving 4 bases unmatched. The germline V gene has CDR1 DFQATT and CDR2 SNEGSKA (reference sequence). The CDR3 is 15 residues long. CDR3 residues: CSASATSGRAYEQYF. The DNA for the CDR3 is TGCAGTGCTAGTGCTACTAGCGGGAGGGCCTACGAGCAGTACTTC.